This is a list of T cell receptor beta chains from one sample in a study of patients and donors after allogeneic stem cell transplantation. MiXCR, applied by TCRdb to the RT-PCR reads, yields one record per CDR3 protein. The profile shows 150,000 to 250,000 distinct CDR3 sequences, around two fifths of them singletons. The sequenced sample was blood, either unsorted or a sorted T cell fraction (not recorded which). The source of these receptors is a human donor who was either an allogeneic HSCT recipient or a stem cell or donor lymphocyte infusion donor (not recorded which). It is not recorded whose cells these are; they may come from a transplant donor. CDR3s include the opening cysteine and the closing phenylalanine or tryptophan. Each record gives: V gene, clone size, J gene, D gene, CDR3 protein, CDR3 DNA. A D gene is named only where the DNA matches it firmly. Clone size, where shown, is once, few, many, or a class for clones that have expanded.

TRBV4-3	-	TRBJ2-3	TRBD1	CASSQSRTGGADTQYF	TGCGCCAGCAGCCAAAGTAGAACAGGGGGCGCGGATACGCAGTATTTT
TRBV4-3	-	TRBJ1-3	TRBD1	CASSQGDRISGNTIYF	TGCGCCAGCAGCCAAGGGGACAGGATCTCTGGAAACACCATATATTTT
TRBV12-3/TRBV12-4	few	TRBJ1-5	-	CASSLMEQAAHF	TGTGCCAGCAGTTTAATGGAACAGGCAGCTCATTTT
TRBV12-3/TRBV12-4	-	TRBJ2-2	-	CASSLMLVTGELFF	TGTGCCAGCAGTTTAATGTTGGTTACCGGGGAGCTGTTTTTT
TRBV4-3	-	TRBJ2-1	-	CASSPTGQSGGNEQFF	TGCGCCAGCAGCCCCACAGGTCAGTCGGGTGGGAATGAGCAGTTCTTC
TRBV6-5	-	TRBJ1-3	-	CASSYPGVGTIYF	TGTGCCAGCAGTTATCCAGGGGTGGGCACCATATATTTT
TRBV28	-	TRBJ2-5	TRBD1	CASSPPGTGEETQYF	TGTGCCAGCAGTCCACCCGGGACAGGGGAAGAGACCCAGTACTTC
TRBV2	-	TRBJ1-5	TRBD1	CASGDRVSSNQPQHF	TGTGCCAGCGGGGACAGGGTAAGCAGCAATCAGCCCCAGCATTTT
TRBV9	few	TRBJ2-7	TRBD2	CASSVAMTASGKGEQYF	TGTGCCAGCAGCGTAGCTATGACGGCTAGCGGGAAGGGCGAGCAGTACTTC
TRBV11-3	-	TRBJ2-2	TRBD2	CASSPAGTGELFF	TGTGCCAGCAGCCCAGCGGGAACCGGGGAGCTGTTTTTT
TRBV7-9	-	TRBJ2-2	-	CASSLLGTGELFF	TGTGCCAGCAGCTTACTGGGGACCGGGGAGCTGTTTTTT
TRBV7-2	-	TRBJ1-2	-	CASSLARDGGYTF	TGTGCCAGCAGCTTAGCCAGGGACGGTGGCTACACCTTC
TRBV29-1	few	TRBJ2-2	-	CSANPGGELFF	TGCAGCGCCAACCCGGGGGGGGAGCTGTTTTTT
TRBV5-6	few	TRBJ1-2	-	CASSPGSGASYGYTF	TGTGCCAGCAGCCCGGGGTCAGGGGCTAGCTATGGCTACACCTTC
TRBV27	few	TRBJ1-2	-	CASREGPYGYTF	TGTGCCAGCAGGGAGGGACCCTATGGCTACACCTTC
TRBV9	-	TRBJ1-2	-	CASSVSAGENYGYTF	TGTGCCAGCAGCGTTAGTGCGGGGGAAAACTATGGCTACACCTTC
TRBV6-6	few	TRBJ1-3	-	CASSYSSSGNTIYF	TGTGCCAGCAGTTACTCGTCTTCTGGAAACACCATATATTTT
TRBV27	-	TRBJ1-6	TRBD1	CASSRDRGRGYSPLHF	TGTGCCAGCAGTCGAGACAGGGGGAGGGGGTATTCACCCCTCCACTTT
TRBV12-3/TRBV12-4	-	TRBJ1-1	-	CASSFPQGTEAFF	TGTGCCAGCAGCTTCCCCCAGGGCACTGAAGCTTTCTTT
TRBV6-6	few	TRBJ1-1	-	CASSPVEGLNTEAFF	TGTGCCAGCAGCCCGGTTGAGGGCTTGAACACTGAAGCTTTCTTT
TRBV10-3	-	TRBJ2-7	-	CAIRGEVSYEQYF	TGTGCCATCAGGGGGGAGGTCTCCTACGAGCAGTACTTC
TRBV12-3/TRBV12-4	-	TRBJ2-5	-	CASRKMGEPRETQYF	TGTGCCAGCAGGAAGATGGGGGAGCCTCGGGAGACCCAGTACTTC
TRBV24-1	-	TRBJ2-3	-	CATSLAGASTDTQYF	TGTGCCACCAGTCTGGCGGGCGCTAGCACAGATACGCAGTATTTT
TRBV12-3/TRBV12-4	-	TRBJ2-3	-	CASRHTRPLHTDTQYF	TGTGCCAGCAGGCATACTAGACCTCTCCACACAGATACGCAGTATTTT
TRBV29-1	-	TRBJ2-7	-	CSVVDPTRPVEQYF	TGCAGCGTCGTAGATCCGACTAGACCGGTCGAGCAGTACTTC
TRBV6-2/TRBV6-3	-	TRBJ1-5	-	CASSPGTTSNQPQHF	TGTGCCAGCAGTCCCGGGACAACCTCTAATCAGCCCCAGCATTTT
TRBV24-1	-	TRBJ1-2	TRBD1	CATSEGRTGGASNYGYTF	TGTGCCACCAGTGAGGGCCGGACAGGGGGCGCGTCTAACTATGGCTACACCTTC